The entry that follows covers one TCR beta chain sequence. Data came from immunoSEQ multiplex PCR; TCRdb stores just in-frame clones and leaves some out. The sample lists about 72,000 clones, roughly 92% occurring once. This specimen comes from a study of technical replicates of blood from a few donors. The V gene end was trimmed by 6 bases and the J gene end by 4 bases; junction bases not matched to a gene: 8. Germline loops: CDR1 MDHEN, CDR2 SYDVKM. The CDR3 has 15 residues. V usage is TRBV28 and J usage is TRBJ2-5, with 10 nucleotides matching TRBD1. The sequence came from a human donor in good health. Sequenced input: T cells isolated from PBMCs. This CDR3 reads CASRPTGQGIETQYF. In nucleotides, the CDR3 is TGTGCCAGCAGGCCTACGGGACAGGGGATAGAGACCCAGTACTTC. Full variable domain (remainder filled in from reference TRBV28 and TRBJ2-5): DVKVTQSSRYLVKRTGEKVFLECVQDMDHENMFWYRQDPGLGLRLIYFSYDVKMKEKGDIPEGYSVSREKKERFSLILESASTNQTSMYLCASRPTGQGIETQYFGPGTRLLVL.